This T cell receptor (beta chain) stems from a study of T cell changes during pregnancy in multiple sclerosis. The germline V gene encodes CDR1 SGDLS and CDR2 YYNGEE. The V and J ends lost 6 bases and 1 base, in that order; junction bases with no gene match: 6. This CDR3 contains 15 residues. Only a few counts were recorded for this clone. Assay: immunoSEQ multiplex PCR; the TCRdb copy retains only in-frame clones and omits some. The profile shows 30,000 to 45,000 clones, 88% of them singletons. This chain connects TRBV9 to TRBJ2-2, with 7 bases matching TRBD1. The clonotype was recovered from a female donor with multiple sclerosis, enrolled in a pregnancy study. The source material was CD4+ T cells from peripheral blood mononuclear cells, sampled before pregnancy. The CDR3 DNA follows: TGTGCCAGCACCCCGACAGGGCGGAACACCGGGGAGCTGTTTTTT. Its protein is CASTPTGRNTGELFF. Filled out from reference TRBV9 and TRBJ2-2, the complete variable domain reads DSGVTQTPKHLITATGQRVTLRCSPRSGDLSVYWYQQSLDQGLQFLIQYYNGEERAKGNILERFSAQQFPDLHSELNLSSLELGDSALYFCASTPTGRNTGELFFGEGSRLTVL.